This T cell receptor beta chain emerged from a study of glioma-infiltrating T cells. This clonotype was detected many times. The antigen remains undetermined. The CDR3 has 12 residues. Trimming took off 4 bases at V and 0 bases at J, with 5 bases between the two ends. Per the germline V gene, CDR1 is DFQATT and CDR2 is SNEGSKA (reference sequence). Study-level points and caveats: Gliomas, especially low-grade, showed above-expected tissue-blood divergence; non-neoplastic patients showed below.

Amplification of TCR alpha and beta CDR3 regions from RNA used iRepertoire nested multiplex PCR. TCRdb fed the multiplex PCR reads into MiXCR, producing one record per CDR3 protein. The sample has 160,000 or so distinct CDR3 sequences, over 40% seen once. The sample taken for sequencing was glioma tissue, nonneoplastic brain tissue, or PBMCs (not recorded which). The receptor comes from a human donor with low-grade glioma or glioblastoma, undergoing nonglioma brain surgery, or in good health (not recorded which). This chain links TRBV20-1 with TRBJ2-3, with D maybe TRBD2 (5 bases). The CDR3 region is CSAIASTDTQYF. DNA of the CDR3: TGCAGTGCTATAGCGAGCACAGATACGCAGTATTTT.